One TCR beta chain is described in this entry. These data originate in a study of naive and memory T cell subsets. RNA was extracted from roughly 2.5 ml of whole blood of healthy adults. Reverse transcription used DNase-treated unsorted total RNA, aiming for 1 to 1000 ng. The CDR3 consists of 14 residues. Germline V gene data show CDR1 as GTSNPN and CDR2 as SVGIG (reference sequence). Trimming stripped 2 bases from V and 7 bases from J, with 15 bases between. Alpha and beta constant region primers primed reverse transcription for blood and skin samples. One entry per CDR3 protein results from TCRdb running MiXCR on the 5' RACE reads. The data contain over 25,000 distinct CDR3 sequences, around a quarter of them seen just once; the ten biggest clones take up 1.8%.

The chain couples TRBV30 to TRBJ1-5, with a possible D match to TRBD1 (5 bases). The source is a female donor in good health. The chain's CDR3 is CAWSLQGSRQPQHF. CDR3 bases: TGTGCCTGGAGTTTGCAGGGAAGTCGACAGCCCCAGCATTTT.